Sequencing of this TCR beta chain was carried out in a study of OX40 agonist ivuxolimab in advanced cancers. Study-wide results and caveats: Patients with a partial response at 0.1-3.0 mg/kg had among the lowest clonal expansion. At 0.1 to 3.0 mg/kg and by week 6, CD4+ and CD8+ T cells in the blood had expanded clonally.

The CDR3 is 15 residues long. Trimming pared 0 bases from V and 5 bases from J, leaving 13 bases between. Looked up from germline, CDR1 is SGHVS and CDR2 is FNYEAQ. Prior autoimmune disease or systemic immunosuppression barred patients. TCRdb's copy holds only in-frame clones and misses some; the assay was immunoSEQ multiplex PCR. The table has some 110,000 clones, around 93% seen once. To note about this clone: Its target is not known.

The receptor was isolated from an adult with an advanced solid tumor such as melanoma, head and neck, liver or kidney cancer. The sequences come from CD4+ or CD8+ T cells sorted from blood, collected in a trial of the OX40 agonist ivuxolimab. The V call is TRBV7-6, the J call TRBJ2-5; tentatively, D is TRBD2 (6 bases). The CDR3 loop is CASSLAEGRWETQYF. CDR3 in DNA: TGTGCCAGCAGCTTAGCGGAGGGTCGTTGGGAGACCCAGTACTTC.